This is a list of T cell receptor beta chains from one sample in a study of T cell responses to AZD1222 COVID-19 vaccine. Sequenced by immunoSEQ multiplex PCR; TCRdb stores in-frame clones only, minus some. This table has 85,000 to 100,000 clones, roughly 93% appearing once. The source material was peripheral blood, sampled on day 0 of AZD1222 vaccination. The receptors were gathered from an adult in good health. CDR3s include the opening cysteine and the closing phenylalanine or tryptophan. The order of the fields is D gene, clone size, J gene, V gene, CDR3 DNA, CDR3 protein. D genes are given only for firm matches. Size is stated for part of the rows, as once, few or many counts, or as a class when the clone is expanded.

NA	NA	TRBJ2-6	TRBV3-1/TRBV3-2	TGTGCCAGCAGCCAGGGGCCAGGGGCCAACGTCCTGACTTTC	CASSQGPGANVLTF
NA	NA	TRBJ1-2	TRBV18	TGTGCCAGCTCTCCCGCCCCCGGGGGCTATGGCTACACCTTC	CASSPAPGGYGYTF
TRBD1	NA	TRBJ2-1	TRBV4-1	TGCGCCAGCAGCCACGCCGGGACAGGGGGTTACAATGAGCAGTTCTTC	CASSHAGTGGYNEQFF
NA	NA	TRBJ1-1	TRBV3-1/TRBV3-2	TGTGCCAGCAGCCAAGAACTGGTAGACGGTGATGAAGCTTTCTTT	CASSQELVDGDEAFF
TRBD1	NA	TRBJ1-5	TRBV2	TGTGCCAGCAGTTTTGGACAGGGGGATCAGCCCCAGCATTTT	CASSFGQGDQPQHF
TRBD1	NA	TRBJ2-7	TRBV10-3	TGTGCCATCACTCCGGGACAGGGTTACGAGCAGTACTTC	CAITPGQGYEQYF
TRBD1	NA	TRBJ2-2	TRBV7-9	TGTGCCAGCAGCTTAGCTTATTTGACAGGGGGCCTCACCGGGGAGCTGTTTTTT	CASSLAYLTGGLTGELFF
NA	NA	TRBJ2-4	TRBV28	TGTGCCAGCAGTACGAGCGGTATAGCCAAAAACATTCAGTACTTC	CASSTSGIAKNIQYF
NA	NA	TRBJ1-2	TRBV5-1	TGCGCCAGCAGCTCGGAACAGGGCTATGGCTACACCTTC	CASSSEQGYGYTF
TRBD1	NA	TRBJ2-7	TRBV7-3	TGTGCCAGCAGCCCTTCAGGGGGCAGTGGCTACGAGCAGTACTTC	CASSPSGGSGYEQYF
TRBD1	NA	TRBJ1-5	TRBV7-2	TGTGCCAGCAGCTTGACAGGGGGAAATCAGCCCCAGCATTTT	CASSLTGGNQPQHF
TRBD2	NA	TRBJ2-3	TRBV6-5	TGTGCCAGCAGTTATACGACTAGCGGAGATACGCAGTATTTT	CASSYTTSGDTQYF
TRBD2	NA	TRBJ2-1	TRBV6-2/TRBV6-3	TGTGCCAGCAGTTACTCTGGTTGGATGGCTAGCGGGGTGAGGGTCAATGAGCAGTTCTTC	CASSYSGWMASGVRVNEQFF
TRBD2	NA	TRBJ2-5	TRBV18	TGTGCCAGCTCACCACCGGGCGGGGGGCCAGCGGAGACCCAGTACTTC	CASSPPGGGPAETQYF
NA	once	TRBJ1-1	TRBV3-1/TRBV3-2	TGTGCCAGCAGCCAAGGAAGAGGAGGCCATCCTGAAGCTTTCTTT	CASSQGRGGHPEAFF
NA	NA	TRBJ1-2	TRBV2	TGTGCCAGCAGTGAACAGGGTAGCTATGGCTACACCTTC	CASSEQGSYGYTF
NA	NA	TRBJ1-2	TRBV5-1	TGCGCCAGCAGCCCGACAACAGGCCCTCCTAAGGCTGGCTACACCTTC	CASSPTTGPPKAGYTF
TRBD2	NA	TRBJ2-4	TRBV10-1	TGCGCCAGCAGTGAGTTCAGACTAGCGGGGGGCTGGTATCCCAAAAACATTCAGTACTTC	CASSEFRLAGGWYPKNIQYF
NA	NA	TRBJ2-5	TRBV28	TGTGCCAGCAGTCAGGGACAAGAGACCCAGTACTTC	CASSQGQETQYF
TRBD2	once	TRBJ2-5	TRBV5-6	TGTGCCAGCAGCCCGCTACTAGCGGGGGGGCAAGAGACCCAGTACTTC	CASSPLLAGGQETQYF
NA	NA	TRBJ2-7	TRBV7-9	TGTGCCAGCACCGGTAGGACGGGGTCCTACGAGCAGTACTTC	CASTGRTGSYEQYF
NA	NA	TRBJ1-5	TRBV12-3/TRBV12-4	TGTGCCAGCAAGTCCTATAGCAATCAGCCCCAGCATTTT	CASKSYSNQPQHF
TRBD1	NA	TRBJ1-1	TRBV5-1	TGCGCCAGCAGCCTACAGACAGGGGTGAACACTGAAGCTTTCTTT	CASSLQTGVNTEAFF
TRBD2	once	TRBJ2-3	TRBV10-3	TGTGCCATCAGTGAGGGGGTCTCCCTAGCGGCTTCAGATACGCAGTATTTT	CAISEGVSLAASDTQYF
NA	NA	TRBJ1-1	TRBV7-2	TGTGCCAGCGAAGACCAGCCGAACACTGAAGCTTTCTTT	CASEDQPNTEAFF
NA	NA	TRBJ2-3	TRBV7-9	TGTGCCAGCAGCTTATCCACTCAAGGTACGCAGTATTTT	CASSLSTQGTQYF
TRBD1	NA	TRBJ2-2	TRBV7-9	TGTGCCAGCAGGGGACAGGGGTCGACCGGGGAGCTGTTTTTT	CASRGQGSTGELFF
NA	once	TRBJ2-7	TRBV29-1	TGCAGCGTCTGCCTTGAGACAGTATCCTACGAGCAGTACTTC	CSVCLETVSYEQYF
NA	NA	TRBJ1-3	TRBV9	TGTGCCAGCAGCGGATTAGACACACGGGGAAACACCATATATTTT	CASSGLDTRGNTIYF
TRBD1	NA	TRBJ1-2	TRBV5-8	TGTGCCAGCAGGGCTTGGGGGGATCGGACAGGGAACTCATATGGCTACACCTTC	CASRAWGDRTGNSYGYTF
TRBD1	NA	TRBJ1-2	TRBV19	TGTGCCAGTAGTATGGAGTTTGGACAGGGACGTGGCTACACCTTC	CASSMEFGQGRGYTF
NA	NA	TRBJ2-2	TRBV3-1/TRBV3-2	TGTGCCAGCAGCCAGAGGACTAACACCGGGGAGCTGTTTTTT	CASSQRTNTGELFF
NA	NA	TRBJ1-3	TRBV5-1	TGCGCCAGCAGCTTGGCCGCAGGCCCCTCTGGAAACACCATATATTTT	CASSLAAGPSGNTIYF
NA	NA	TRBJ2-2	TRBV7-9	TGTGCCAGCAGCATGACAGGATTAGTCACCGGGGAGCTGTTTTTT	CASSMTGLVTGELFF
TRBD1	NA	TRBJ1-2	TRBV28	TGTGCCAGCAGTTCGACAGGGTTTTTTAAGGTCGCCGTCTATGGCTACACCTTC	CASSSTGFFKVAVYGYTF
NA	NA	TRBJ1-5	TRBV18	TGTGCCAGCTCACCTGCGGAGGATCAGCCCCAGCATTTT	CASSPAEDQPQHF